One and the same sample provided the 27 T cell receptor beta chains below, sequenced in a study of blood T cells in healthy people across ages. Together with a sample-barcoded 5' primer, a J-beta primer mix was included in a second PCR lasting 7 to 11 cycles. TCRdb reprocessed the 5' RACE reads with MiXCR, giving one entry per CDR3 protein. The data hold 780,000 or so distinct CDR3 sequences, with approximately 60% observed a single time. Sequencing was performed on blood. The receptors were gathered from a man aged 35-49 years in good health.

This chain uses TRBV11-1 with TRBJ1-6; D call uncertain. Germline lookup yields CDR1 SGHAT and CDR2 FQDESV (reference sequence). The CDR3 runs to 14 residues. Between the trimmed V and J ends, which lost 4 bases and 4 bases, there was a span of 8 bases. CDR3 residues: CASSSTGYNSPLHF. The CDR3 DNA sequence: TGTGCCAGCAGCTCGACGGGGTATAATTCACCCCTCCACTTT.

The chain employs TRBV29-1 and TRBJ2-5; a possible D gene is TRBD1 (5 bases). V was pared by 7 bases and J by 2 bases, with 11 bases between. This CDR3 comprises 12 residues. Germline V lookup: CDR1 SQVTM, CDR2 ANQGSEA. The CDR3, as DNA: TGCAGCGCCCGACAGACACAAGAGACCCAGTACTTC. This encodes CSARQTQETQYF.

The J gene is TRBJ2-3, the V gene TRBV28; D possibly corresponds to TRBD2 (6 bases). Germline values: CDR1 MDHEN, CDR2 SYDVKM. The CDR3 is 15 amino acids. The chain's CDR3 is CATTPAGHSTDTQYF. As DNA, the CDR3 is TGTGCTACAACCCCCGCGGGGCACTCCACAGATACGCAGTATTTT.

The chain combines TRBV9 with TRBJ2-1; D possibly matches TRBD1 or TRBD2 (5 bases each). CDR1 and CDR2 (germline): SGDLS, YYNGEE. Trimming took 3 bases from V and 6 from J, leaving 13 bases between them. This CDR3 has 14 amino acids. The chain's CDR3 is CASSAQGVSNEQFF. CDR3 DNA: TGTGCCAGCAGCGCTCAGGGAGTAAGCAATGAGCAGTTCTTC.

The chain combines TRBV20-1 with TRBJ1-4; TRBD1 aligns across 9 bases. V lost 2 bases and J lost 3; bases outside the gene matches: 10. Germline V gene data show CDR1 as DFQATT and CDR2 as SNEGSKA (reference sequence). The CDR3 is 17 amino acids. The CDR3 region is CSARRGTGRLANEKLFF. As DNA, the CDR3 is TGCAGTGCTAGACGCGGGACAGGGCGGTTGGCTAATGAAAAACTGTTTTTT.

This clonotype was observed a single time. This rearrangement joins TRBV6-1 to TRBJ2-1; no firm D call. In germline, CDR1 is MNHNS, CDR2 SASEGT. This CDR3 has 15 amino acids. V shed 0 bases and J shed 6 bases, with 12 bases lying between them. CDR3 region: CASSEAPEARNEQFF. CDR3 nucleotide sequence: TGTGCCAGCAGTGAAGCCCCCGAGGCCCGCAATGAGCAGTTCTTC.

This chain connects TRBV4-2 to TRBJ2-5; 7 bases align to TRBD2. Germline CDR1 reads LGHNA; CDR2 reads YNFKEQ. The CDR3 totals 13 residues. V shed 4 bases, J shed 10 bases, and the junction held 9 bases outside the gene matches. CDR3: CASSRDGGGDQYF. CDR3 nucleotide sequence: TGTGCCAGCAGCCGAGACGGGGGAGGGGACCAGTACTTC.

Here the CDR3 DNA reads TGTGCCAGCAGCCAAGGACTAGGGTCCTACGAGCAGTACTTC. Its translation: CASSQGLGSYEQYF. The genes are TRBV4-2 and TRBJ2-7, with D possibly TRBD2 on 6 matching bases. V was pared by 1 base and J by 1 base, with 8 bases between. Germline V gene data show CDR1 as LGHNA and CDR2 as YNFKEQ. The length of the CDR3 is 14 residues.

The chain uses TRBV7-9 and TRBJ2-7; 9 bases line up with TRBD1. CDR1 and CDR2 from the germline V gene are SEHNR and FQNEAQ (reference sequence). The CDR3 has 16 amino acids. Trimming cost V 5 bases and J 6 bases; bases outside gene matches: 14. This CDR3 is CASSPTTQGAEAEQYF. CDR3 nucleotides: TGTGCCAGCAGCCCGACCACACAGGGGGCCGAAGCCGAGCAGTACTTC.

The CDR3 region is CASSPSGGRNTEAFF. CDR3 coding DNA: TGTGCCAGCAGTCCCTCGGGAGGCCGCAACACTGAAGCTTTCTTT. V gene TRBV27 combines with J gene TRBJ1-1, with no clear D. Trimming left V 5 bases short and J 2 bases short, with 15 bases between. The CDR3 extends over 15 amino acids. The germline CDR1 and CDR2 sequences are MNHEY and SMNVEV (reference sequence).

This clonotype was detected once. The V and J genes are TRBV11-3 and TRBJ2-5, with D perhaps TRBD2 (6 bases). The J call is uncertain, as TRBJ2-7 better fits the DNA end. The CDR3 length is 14 residues. Looked up from germline, CDR1 is SGHNT and CDR2 is YENEEA. CDR3 amino acids: CASSLEGGIHEQYF. The CDR3 DNA follows: TGTGCCAGCAGCTTAGAGGGAGGCATCCACGAGCAGTACTTC.

The V call is TRBV25-1, the J call TRBJ1-2, with D hard to call. This CDR3 region has 14 residues. Germline V lookup: CDR1 MGHDK, CDR2 SYGVNS. The V and J ends lost 2 bases and 5 bases respectively, with 12 bases between them. The CDR3 loop reads CASSERIPVYGYTF. The CDR3 DNA follows: TGTGCCAGCAGTGAACGCATACCGGTTTATGGCTACACCTTC.

The V gene is TRBV28, the J gene TRBJ2-1, with D perhaps TRBD1 (6 bases). The V and J ends lost 6 bases and 0 bases respectively, with 18 bases between them. This CDR3 region has 17 residues. The germline V gene encodes CDR1 MDHEN and CDR2 SYDVKM. In nucleotides, the CDR3 is TGTGCCAGCAGCTTCCCAGGGGAAGGGGACTCCTACAATGAGCAGTTCTTC. Translated: CASSFPGEGDSYNEQFF.

The J gene is TRBJ2-4, the V gene TRBV29-1, with D perhaps matching TRBD2 (7 bases). The CDR3 totals 16 residues. CDR1 is SQVTM, CDR2 ANQGSEA, per germline. The V and J ends lost 8 bases and 7 bases respectively, with 27 bases between them. CDR3 in DNA: TGCAGCTTTTATTTTCAAGGACCGGGGGGCCTGAACATTCAGTACTTC. Its translation is CSFYFQGPGGLNIQYF.

The rearrangement uses TRBV12-3 or TRBV12-4 and TRBJ2-5; TRBD1 might be the D (5 bases). The CDR3 covers 15 residues. Trimming cost V 1 base and J 5 bases, with 14 bases left between them. CDR3 DNA: TGTGCCAGCAGTTTAGGGGGCGTAGGGCGTGAGACCCAGTACTTC. It is translated as CASSLGGVGRETQYF.

V and J are TRBV21-1 and TRBJ2-3; the D segment call TRBD1 is taken from the table without a DNA check. TRBV21-1 corresponds to a pseudogene. The CDR3 is 20 residues long. This CDR3 is CASSKLGWAGGQTDADTQYF. CDR3 nucleotides: TGTGCCAGCAGCAAACTTGGTTGGGCGGGGGGACAGACGGACGCAGATACGCAGTATTTT.

This chain joins TRBV10-3 and TRBJ2-3; D could derive from TRBD1 or TRBD2 (5 bases each). V gave up 5 bases and J gave up 2 bases, with 17 bases separating them. Germline CDR1 reads ENHRY; CDR2 reads SYGVKD. The CDR3 extends over 16 amino acids. The CDR3, as DNA: TGTGCCATCAGTAGGGACGGAGGATCCGACACAGATACGCAGTATTTT. Its translation is CAISRDGGSDTDTQYF.

The CDR3 loop reads CASSFRGFRGETQYF. The CDR3 nucleotides read TGTGCCAGCAGTTTTAGGGGTTTCAGGGGGGAGACCCAGTACTTC. The chain links TRBV27 to TRBJ2-5, with 7 bases matching TRBD1. V was clipped by 3 bases and J by 5 bases; unmatched bases: 9. CDR1 MNHEY and CDR2 SMNVEV come from the germline V gene (reference sequence). There are 15 residues in the CDR3.

The rearrangement joins TRBV12-3 or TRBV12-4 to TRBJ1-1; perhaps TRBD1 as D (6 bases). With 2 bases removed from V and 3 bases from J, the gap between germline ends came to 10 bases. The CDR3 runs 14 residues. The CDR3 region is CASSLREGDTEAFF. CDR3 bases: TGTGCCAGCAGTTTAAGAGAGGGGGACACTGAAGCTTTCTTT.

V and J are TRBV11-3 and TRBJ2-1; D is ambiguous. In germline, CDR1 is SGHNT, CDR2 YENEEA. V was trimmed by 5 bases and J by 8 bases, leaving 19 bases between them. The CDR3 spans 15 residues. CDR3 in DNA: TGTGCCAGCAGCCGGACCGGGCTTGGTTTGGATGAGCAGTTCTTC. It specifies CASSRTGLGLDEQFF.

This chain joins TRBV2 and TRBJ1-2, with D possibly being TRBD1 (5 bases). Trimming took 1 base from V and 7 from J, leaving 13 bases between them. The CDR3 loop spans 14 amino acids. The V gene's germline CDR1 is SNHLY and CDR2 FYNNEI. The chain's CDR3 is CASSEGEGPFGYTF. The CDR3 nucleotides read TGTGCCAGCAGTGAAGGAGAGGGGCCCTTTGGCTACACCTTC.

J is TRBJ2-2 and V is TRBV7-2; 7 positions agree with TRBD2. Germline loops: CDR1 SGHTA, CDR2 FQGNSA. The CDR3 length is 15 residues. Trimming at V came to 6 bases and at J to 1 base, leaving 5 bases not matched to a gene. CDR3 nucleotide sequence: TGTGCCAGCAGGACCGGGGGGTGGAACACCGGGGAGCTGTTTTTT. It encodes CASRTGGWNTGELFF.

This chain uses TRBV29-1 with TRBJ2-3; the match to TRBD1 covers 7 bases. CDR1 is SQVTM and CDR2 is ANQGSEA in the germline V gene. V lost 7 bases, J lost 2 bases, and 9 bases stayed unmatched. The CDR3 length is 14 residues. This CDR3 reads CSAADRVITDTQYF. For the CDR3, the DNA is TGCAGCGCTGCAGACAGGGTGATCACAGATACGCAGTATTTT.

This clonotype was picked up a small number of times. The V and J genes are TRBV6-2 or TRBV6-3 and TRBJ2-7; no definite D call. CDR3 size: 18 residues. CDR1 and CDR2 (germline): MNHEY, SVGEGT. Trimming removed 0 bases at V and 0 bases at J, with 18 bases between. As DNA, the CDR3 is TGTGCCAGCAGTTACTCAAGGGCCGGAGCGACCAGCTCCTACGAGCAGTACTTC. Protein product: CASSYSRAGATSSYEQYF.

V gene TRBV11-2 combines with J gene TRBJ2-1, with D perhaps matching TRBD1 (5 bases). Trimming took off 5 bases at V and 4 bases at J, with 24 bases between the two ends. Germline values: CDR1 SGHAT, CDR2 FQNNGV. The CDR3 spans 18 residues. The CDR3 loop is CASSLRDFVGAGYNEQFF. The CDR3 nucleotides read TGTGCCAGCAGCCTCAGGGATTTTGTAGGGGCCGGATACAATGAGCAGTTCTTC.

This clonotype occurred a few times. The J gene is TRBJ2-7, the V gene TRBV29-1; possibly TRBD1 for D (6 bases). Per germline, CDR1 SQVTM and CDR2 ANQGSEA. The CDR3 sequence is 16 residues long. The CDR3 loop is CRGSGTSEPITYEQYF. The CDR3 DNA follows: TGCAGAGGTTCGGGGACAAGCGAACCGATAACCTACGAGCAGTACTTC.

The count of this clonotype is one. The rearrangement uses TRBV7-9 and TRBJ2-7; the D call may be TRBD1 or TRBD2 (5 bases each). Germline-derived CDR1 and CDR2 are SEHNR and FQNEAQ (reference sequence). The V gene lost 1 base and the J gene lost 3 bases, with 10 bases spanning the gap. The CDR3 runs to 14 residues. The CDR3 reads CASSLVGPLYEQYF. The CDR3 region has the DNA TGTGCCAGCAGCTTAGTGGGACCTCTCTACGAGCAGTACTTC. The whole variable domain, filled in from reference TRBV7-9 and TRBJ2-7, reads DTGVSQNPRHKITKRGQNVTFRCDPISEHNRLYWYRQTLGQGPEFLTYFQNEAQLEKSRLLSDRFSAERPKGSFSTLEIQRTEQGDSAMYLCASSLVGPLYEQYFGPGTRLTVT.